Following are 28 T cell receptor beta chains from one sample sequenced in a study of blood T cell repertoires in COVID-19. The repertoire was sequenced with immunoSEQ multiplex PCR; TCRdb's copy has only in-frame clones and lacks some. The sample has some 70,000 clones, roughly 80% seen once. The sequenced sample was peripheral blood. The origin of the receptors is a woman between 65 and 79 years old with acute or convalescent COVID-19.

The chain joins TRBV7-9 to TRBJ1-2; D is uncertain. V lost 8 bases to trimming and J lost 8 bases, with 18 bases between them. CDR3 length equals 13 residues. The V gene's germline CDR1 is SEHNR and CDR2 FQNEAQ (reference sequence). This CDR3 is CASATGWVEGYTF. In DNA form, the CDR3 reads TGTGCCAGCGCGACCGGGTGGGTGGAAGGCTACACCTTC. The whole variable domain, remainder taken from reference TRBV7-9 and TRBJ1-2, is DTGVSQNPRHKITKRGQNVTFRCDPISEHNRLYWYRQTLGQGPEFLTYFQNEAQLEKSRLLSDRFSAERPKGSFSTLEIQRTEQGDSAMYLCASATGWVEGYTFGSGTRLTVV.

The chain employs TRBV6-5 and TRBJ1-2; 8 bases fit TRBD1. The ends lost 5 bases at V and 4 bases at J; junction bases unmatched: 6. Germline V CDR1 and CDR2: MNHEY, SVGAGI. CDR3 size: 14 residues. The CDR3 is CASSPGQGGYGYTF. CDR3 nucleotide sequence: TGTGCCAGCAGTCCTGGACAGGGCGGCTATGGCTACACCTTC.

V gene TRBV4-1 combines with J gene TRBJ2-5, with unresolved D. V dropped 1 base and J dropped 4 bases, with 13 bases sitting between them. The CDR3 has 15 amino acids. Germline V gives CDR1 MGHRA, CDR2 YSYEKL. CDR3 residues: CASSQAVGGRETQYF. In DNA, the CDR3 is TGCGCCAGCAGCCAAGCAGTTGGCGGTAGAGAGACCCAGTACTTC.

This chain joins TRBV6-5 and TRBJ2-4; 10 nucleotides line up with TRBD1. V shed 2 bases, J shed 3 bases, and the junction held 4 bases outside the gene matches. CDR1 and CDR2 from the germline V gene are MNHEY and SVGAGI. This CDR3 is 16 amino acids long. In DNA, the CDR3 is TGTGCCAGCAGTTACGCCAGGACAGGGGGCAAAAACATTCAGTACTTC. Translation: CASSYARTGGKNIQYF.

This chain links TRBV19 with TRBJ2-5; a possible D gene is TRBD2 (5 bases). V lost 1 base to trimming and J lost 5 bases, with 11 bases between them. There are 14 residues in the CDR3. The V gene's germline CDR1 is LNHDA and CDR2 SQIVND (reference sequence). The CDR3 protein is CASSIGSTGETQYF. For the CDR3, the DNA is TGTGCCAGTAGTATAGGATCTACGGGGGAGACCCAGTACTTC.

V is TRBV21-1 and J is TRBJ1-5; TRBD1, the table's D call, was not compared with the DNA. TRBV21-1 is described as a pseudogene. The CDR3 spans 20 residues. CDR3 in DNA: TGTGCCAGCAGCAAAGAGGAACAGGGGGTATACTCCGGGAGCAATCAGCCCCAGCATTTT. Translating gives CASSKEEQGVYSGSNQPQHF.

The genes are TRBV7-9 and TRBJ1-2, with a weak D call TRBD1 (6 bases). This CDR3 is 15 amino acids long. V lost 4 bases, J lost 2 bases, and 14 bases lay in between. Per germline, CDR1 SEHNR and CDR2 FQNEAQ (reference sequence). This chain's CDR3 is CASSSTLGQNYGYTF. CDR3 coding DNA: TGTGCCAGCAGCTCAACCCTCGGACAGAACTATGGCTACACCTTC.

The gene calls are TRBV2 and TRBJ2-1; TRBD2 matches at 13 bases. Germline V CDR1 and CDR2: SNHLY, FYNNEI. After removal of 4 bases from V and 9 bases from J, the junction contained 12 bases not matched to a gene. The CDR3 is 17 residues long. CDR3 DNA: TGTGCCAGCAGTGTTGTGACCGGGACTAGCGGGATCGGTGAGCAGTTCTTC. The encoded protein is CASSVVTGTSGIGEQFF.

V usage is TRBV28 and J usage is TRBJ2-5, with D perhaps TRBD2 (7 bases). Germline loops: CDR1 MDHEN, CDR2 SYDVKM. The CDR3 runs 14 residues. V shed 3 bases and J shed 5 bases, with 13 bases lying between them. The CDR3 here is CASSFRGARETQYF. CDR3 in DNA: TGTGCCAGCAGTTTTCGGGGGGCAAGGGAGACCCAGTACTTC.

The J gene is TRBJ2-7, the V gene TRBV2; 9 bases match TRBD2. Looked up from germline, CDR1 is SNHLY and CDR2 is FYNNEI. The CDR3 totals 15 residues. With 6 bases clipped from V and 1 base from J, the junction kept 7 bases outside the gene matches. This CDR3 reads CASRGILAGSYEQYF. The CDR3 region has the DNA TGTGCCAGCAGGGGGATACTAGCGGGTTCCTACGAGCAGTACTTC.

V usage is TRBV28 and J usage is TRBJ2-2, with D maybe TRBD1 (6 bases). This CDR3 comprises 13 residues. Trimming removed 8 bases at V and 4 bases at J, with 11 bases between. Germline V gene sequence: CDR1 MDHEN, CDR2 SYDVKM. CDR3 coding DNA: TGTGCCAGCTTACAGGGAGCCACCGGGGAGCTGTTTTTT. Protein product: CASLQGATGELFF.

The genes are TRBV18 and TRBJ1-4; 12 bases agree with TRBD1. This CDR3 comprises 15 residues. With 3 bases clipped from V and 9 bases from J, the junction kept 5 bases outside the gene matches. Germline CDR1 is KGHSH and CDR2 is LQKENI. The DNA for the CDR3 is TGTGCCAGCTCACCCCCGGGACAGGGGGCGCAAAAACTGTTTTTT. Translated: CASSPPGQGAQKLFF. The entire variable domain, with the rest obtained from reference TRBV18 and TRBJ1-4, is as follows: NAGVMQNPRHLVRRRGQEARLRCSPMKGHSHVYWYRQLPEEGLKFMVYLQKENIIDESGMPKERFSAEFPKEGPSILRIQQVVRGDSAAYFCASSPPGQGAQKLFFGSGTQLSVL.

The rearrangement joins TRBV7-2 to TRBJ2-1; 13 nucleotides align to TRBD2. Germline CDR1 reads SGHTA; CDR2 reads FQGNSA. V lost 2 bases to trimming and J lost 7 bases; unmatched junction nucleotides: 2. The CDR3 is 15 amino acids. The CDR3 sequence is CASSLPLAGGNEQFF. The CDR3 region has the DNA TGTGCCAGCAGCTTACCACTAGCGGGGGGGAATGAGCAGTTCTTC.

The chain uses TRBV3-1 (or the pseudogene TRBV3-2) and TRBJ2-1, with 10 nucleotides matching TRBD1. This CDR3 is built from 17 residues. CDR1 and CDR2 (germline): LGHDT, YNNKEL (reference sequence). V trimming: 4 bases; J trimming: 9 bases; junction bases outside the gene matches: 15. The CDR3 spells CASSLSSIMTGGGEQFF. For the CDR3, the DNA is TGTGCCAGCAGCCTTTCATCGATTATGACAGGGGGCGGTGAGCAGTTCTTC.

This chain connects TRBV14 to TRBJ2-3; D perhaps matches TRBD2 (6 bases). The germline gives CDR1 SGHDN, CDR2 FVKESK. V lost 0 bases to trimming and J lost 2 bases, with 15 bases between them. The CDR3 extends over 17 amino acids. The CDR3 DNA sequence: TGTGCCAGCAGCCAAGACTTTCCGGGAGCCTACACAGATACGCAGTATTTT. This encodes CASSQDFPGAYTDTQYF.

The J gene is TRBJ1-1, the V gene TRBV5-4; 7 bases map to TRBD1. Germline V gives CDR1 SGHNT, CDR2 YYREEE (reference sequence). The CDR3 runs to 13 residues. Trimming at V came to 2 bases and at J to 8 bases, leaving 6 bases not matched to a gene. In DNA form, the CDR3 reads TGTGCCAGCAGCTTAGTAGGGGGCTCCGAAGCTTTCTTT. Protein sequence: CASSLVGGSEAFF.

V usage is TRBV11-2 and J usage is TRBJ2-5; a weak D match, TRBD1 (5 bases). The CDR3 has 16 amino acids. Germline assignment: CDR1 SGHAT and CDR2 FQNNGV. V was clipped by 5 bases and J by 5 bases, with 21 bases between them. CDR3 sequence: CASSPRPDWGRETQYF. The CDR3, as DNA: TGTGCCAGCAGCCCCCGCCCCGACTGGGGCCGGGAGACCCAGTACTTC. The whole variable domain, filled in from reference TRBV11-2 and TRBJ2-5, reads EAGVAQSPRYKIIEKRQSVAFWCNPISGHATLYWYQQILGQGPKLLIQFQNNGVVDDSQLPKDRFSAERLKGVDSTLKIQPAKLEDSAVYLCASSPRPDWGRETQYFGPGTRLLVL.

The chain combines TRBV2 with TRBJ2-7; D remains unclear. V lost 1 base, J lost 7 bases, and 11 bases lay in between. This CDR3 comprises 13 residues. Germline CDR1 reads SNHLY; CDR2 reads FYNNEI. The chain's CDR3 is CASSEDPRQEQYF. The CDR3 region has the DNA TGTGCCAGCAGTGAAGACCCCCGACAAGAGCAGTACTTC.

The CDR3 reads CSVDRGVGTGELFF. CDR3 in DNA: TGCAGCGTTGATAGGGGTGTAGGCACCGGGGAGCTGTTTTTT. The chain couples TRBV29-1 to TRBJ2-2; a possible D gene is TRBD1 (5 bases). V dropped 3 bases and J dropped 4 bases, with 12 bases sitting between them. Germline values: CDR1 SQVTM, CDR2 ANQGSEA. There are 14 residues in the CDR3.

The V gene is TRBV4-1, the J gene TRBJ2-7, with TRBD1 matching 7 bases. The CDR3 is made up of 15 amino acids. The trim removed 1 base at V and 5 bases at J, leaving 8 bases unmatched. The V gene's germline CDR1 is MGHRA and CDR2 YSYEKL. The CDR3 DNA follows: TGCGCCAGCAGCCAAGTCAAACAGGGGATCAACGAGCAGTACTTC. It encodes CASSQVKQGINEQYF.

The V and J genes are TRBV27 and TRBJ2-7; TRBD2 aligns across 13 bases. The CDR3 is 16 amino acids. V was pared by 5 bases and J by 3 bases, with 7 bases of the junction left unmatched. From germline, CDR1 is MNHEY and CDR2 SMNVEV (reference sequence). The CDR3 loop reads CASSLSGLAGNYEQYF. The DNA of the CDR3 is TGTGCCAGCAGTCTCTCGGGACTAGCGGGAAACTACGAGCAGTACTTC.

The genes are TRBV6-2 or TRBV6-3 and TRBJ2-3; 7 bases are a match to TRBD1. Looked up from germline, CDR1 is MNHEY and CDR2 is SVGEGT. The CDR3 consists of 17 residues. Unmatched junction bases numbered 13, after V lost 5 bases and J lost 2 bases. In DNA form, the CDR3 reads TGTGCCAGCAGTAGGGGGACAGAAAGGATTAACACAGATACGCAGTATTTT. As protein: CASSRGTERINTDTQYF.

This clone was observed once. V gene TRBV2 combines with J gene TRBJ2-7; 7 bases match TRBD1. CDR3 length equals 14 residues. Germline CDR1 reads SNHLY; CDR2 reads FYNNEI. J was trimmed by 0 bases and V by 6 bases; bases with no gene match: 5. The CDR3 sequence is CASSLSGGSYEQYF. CDR3 coding DNA: TGTGCCAGCAGCCTATCAGGGGGCTCCTACGAGCAGTACTTC.

This chain links TRBV6-5 with TRBJ1-5; 8 bases line up with TRBD1. Germline V lookup: CDR1 MNHEY, CDR2 SVGAGI. V shed 7 bases, J shed 5 bases, and the junction held 4 bases outside the gene matches. The CDR3 loop spans 13 amino acids. As DNA, the CDR3 is TGTGCCAGCAATGGACAGGGCTATCAGCCCCAGCATTTT. This gives the protein CASNGQGYQPQHF.

This chain connects TRBV7-9 to TRBJ1-5; 7 nucleotides line up with TRBD1. Trimming cost V 10 bases and J 5 bases; bases outside gene matches: 8. This CDR3 comprises 13 residues. CDR1 is SEHNR, CDR2 FQNEAQ, per germline (reference sequence). The DNA of the CDR3 is TGTGCCACTACGACAGGGTCCTATCAGCCCCAGCATTTT. Its translation: CATTTGSYQPQHF. The variable domain in full, with the rest retrieved from reference TRBV7-9 and TRBJ1-5, is DTGVSQNPRHKITKRGQNVTFRCDPISEHNRLYWYRQTLGQGPEFLTYFQNEAQLEKSRLLSDRFSAERPKGSFSTLEIQRTEQGDSAMYLCATTTGSYQPQHFGDGTRLSIL.

This clone has only one observation. The chain combines TRBV19 with TRBJ2-1; 10 nucleotides align to TRBD2. The J segment lost 6 bases and the V segment lost 5 bases, leaving 13 bases of the junction unmatched. The CDR3 is made up of 17 amino acids. Germline V gives CDR1 LNHDA, CDR2 SQIVND (reference sequence). The CDR3 region has the DNA TGTGCCAGTAGTTTCAGGTTCCAGGTAGCGGGAGGCAATGAGCAGTTCTTC. The encoded protein is CASSFRFQVAGGNEQFF.

The chain employs TRBV6-5 and TRBJ2-2; 7 bases fit TRBD2. Losses at the gene ends were 6 bases for V and 4 bases for J; bases not matched to a gene: 8. CDR3 length: 15 amino acids. Germline V gene lookup returns CDR1 MNHEY and CDR2 SVGAGI. The CDR3 loop is CASRIERGGTGELFF. The DNA of the CDR3 is TGTGCCAGCAGAATAGAGCGGGGAGGCACCGGGGAGCTGTTTTTT.

V is TRBV12-3 or TRBV12-4 and J is TRBJ1-2; weak D call: TRBD1 (6 bases). The CDR3 extends over 13 amino acids. V was clipped by 2 bases and J by 8 bases, with 12 bases between them. In DNA form, the CDR3 reads TGTGCCAGCAGTTTACAGGGGCCAAGAGGCTACACCTTC. Protein sequence: CASSLQGPRGYTF.